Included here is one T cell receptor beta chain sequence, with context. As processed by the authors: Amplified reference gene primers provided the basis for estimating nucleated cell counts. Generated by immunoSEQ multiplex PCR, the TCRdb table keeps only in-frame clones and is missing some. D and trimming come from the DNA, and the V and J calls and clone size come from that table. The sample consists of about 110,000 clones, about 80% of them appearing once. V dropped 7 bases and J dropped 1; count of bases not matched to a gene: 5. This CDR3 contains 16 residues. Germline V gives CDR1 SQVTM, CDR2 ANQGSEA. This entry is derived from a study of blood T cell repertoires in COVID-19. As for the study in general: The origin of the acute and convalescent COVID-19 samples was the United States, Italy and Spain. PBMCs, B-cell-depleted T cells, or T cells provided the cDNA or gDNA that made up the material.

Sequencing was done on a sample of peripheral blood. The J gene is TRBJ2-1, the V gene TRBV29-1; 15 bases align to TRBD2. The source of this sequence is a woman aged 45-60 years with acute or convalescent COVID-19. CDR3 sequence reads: CSARTSGGGSYNEQFF. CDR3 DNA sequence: TGCAGCGCCCGGACTAGCGGGGGGGGTTCCTACAATGAGCAGTTCTTC.